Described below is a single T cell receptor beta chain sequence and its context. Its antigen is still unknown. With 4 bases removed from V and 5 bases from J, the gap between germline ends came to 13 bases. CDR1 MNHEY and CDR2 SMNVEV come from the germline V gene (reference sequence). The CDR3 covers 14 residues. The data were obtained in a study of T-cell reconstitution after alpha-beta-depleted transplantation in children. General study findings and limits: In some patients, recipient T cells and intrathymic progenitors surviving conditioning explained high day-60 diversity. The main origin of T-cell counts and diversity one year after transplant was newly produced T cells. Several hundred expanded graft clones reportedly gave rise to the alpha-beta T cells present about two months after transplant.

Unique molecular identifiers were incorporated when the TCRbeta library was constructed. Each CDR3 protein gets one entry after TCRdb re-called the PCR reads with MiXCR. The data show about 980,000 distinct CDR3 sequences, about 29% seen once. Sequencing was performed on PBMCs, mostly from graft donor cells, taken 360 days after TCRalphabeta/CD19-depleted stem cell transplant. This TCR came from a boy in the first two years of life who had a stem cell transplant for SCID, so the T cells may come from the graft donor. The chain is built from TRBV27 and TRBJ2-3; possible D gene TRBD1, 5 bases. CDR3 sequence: CASSWVGLEDTQYF. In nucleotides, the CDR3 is TGTGCCAGCAGTTGGGTGGGGCTCGAAGATACGCAGTATTTT.